The next 2 T cell receptor beta chains were all read from a single sample in a study of PD-L1 blockade in urothelial cancer. The table came from immunoSEQ multiplex PCR; TCRdb's copy has only in-frame clones and leaves some out. Of about 81,000 clones listed, approximately 90% are singletons. The specimen comprised PBMCs, sampled around atezolizumab (anti-PD-L1) treatment. The origin of the receptors is a man aged 55 to 69 with urothelial cancer.

The V gene is TRBV5-1, the J gene TRBJ2-1; 9 bases are shared with TRBD2. Looked up from germline, CDR1 is SGHRS and CDR2 is YFSETQ. CDR3 length: 17 residues. Trimming at V came to 0 bases and at J to 8 bases, leaving 12 bases not matched to a gene. The CDR3 bases are TGCGCCAGCAGCTTGGCGAGTAGCGGGAGAATTAGCCATGAGCAGTTCTTC. This codes for CASSLASSGRISHEQFF.

The J gene is TRBJ2-7, the V gene TRBV10-3; 9 positions match TRBD1. The CDR3 loop spans 14 amino acids. CDR1 ENHRY and CDR2 SYGVKD come from the germline V gene. V was clipped by 6 bases and J by 2 bases; unmatched bases: 5. The CDR3 DNA is TGTGCCATCAGGGGACAGGGAGAAACCTACGAGCAGTACTTC. It encodes CAIRGQGETYEQYF.